The next 25 T cell receptor beta chains were all read from a single sample in a study of T cell responses to AZD1222 COVID-19 vaccine (dated by TCRdb to the early 2020s). Receptor libraries were prepared by the immunoSEQ multiplex PCR assay. TCRdb mirrors the immuneACCESS table, restricted to in-frame sequences. Some clones are absent from its copies; in checked studies, under half trace to an unresolved V gene, and the reason for the others is unknown. This sample is represented by over 90,000 clones; approximately 81% of them were singletons. Together, the top ten hold about a sixth of the sample. The meaning of the sample's time point label: baseline before first vaccination. Sequenced material: peripheral blood, taken on day 0 of AZD1222 vaccination. All receptors come from an adult in good health.

This chain links TRBV15 with TRBJ1-5, with D uncertain. V was cut by 0 bases and J by 0 bases, with 6 bases left in between. The CDR3 consists of 15 residues. Germline V lookup: CDR1 LNHNV, CDR2 YYDKDF (reference sequence). CDR3 amino acids: CATSRDRSSNQPQHF. In DNA form, the CDR3 reads TGTGCCACCAGCAGAGATAGGTCTAGCAATCAGCCCCAGCATTTT.

The rearrangement links TRBV4-1 to TRBJ1-5; 7 bases are a match to TRBD1. CDR1 and CDR2 (germline): MGHRA, YSYEKL. CDR3 length equals 14 residues. Trimming took 2 bases from V and 2 from J; bases not matched to a gene: 0. CDR3 nucleotides: TGCGCCAGCAGCCAAACAGGGGGCAATCAGCCCCAGCATTTT. Translating it yields CASSQTGGNQPQHF.

Only a few counts were recorded for this clone. This rearrangement joins TRBV10-3 to TRBJ2-7, with D uncertain. V gave up 6 bases and J gave up 1 base, with 13 bases separating them. CDR1 and CDR2 (germline): ENHRY, SYGVKD. This CDR3 is built from 14 residues. Here the CDR3 DNA reads TGTGCCATCAGGTCGCTGGACGGTTCCTACGAGCAGTACTTC. Its protein is CAIRSLDGSYEQYF.

V is TRBV19 and J is TRBJ2-5; D possibly corresponds to TRBD1 (6 bases). Germline lookup yields CDR1 LNHDA and CDR2 SQIVND (reference sequence). This CDR3 has 14 amino acids. V lost 7 bases and J 2 bases, leaving 14 bases between the germline ends. The CDR3 reads CASITGRDQETQYF. The CDR3 region has the DNA TGTGCCAGTATAACAGGGAGAGATCAAGAGACCCAGTACTTC.

The chain employs TRBV9 and TRBJ1-1, with TRBD1 as a possible D gene (5 bases). CDR3 length equals 15 residues. Trimming stripped 0 bases from V and 2 bases from J, with 11 bases between. Germline-derived CDR1 and CDR2 are SGDLS and YYNGEE. CDR3 sequence (DNA): TGTGCCAGCAGCGTAGAGGACACCTATAACACTGAAGCTTTCTTT. Protein sequence: CASSVEDTYNTEAFF.

The rearrangement uses TRBV19 and TRBJ1-4, with unresolved D. The CDR3 is 16 amino acids. Germline V CDR1 and CDR2: LNHDA, SQIVND (reference sequence). V shed 4 bases and J shed 0 bases, with 12 bases lying between them. CDR3 in DNA: TGTGCCAGTAGTAGCTATTCTGGTCCAACTAATGAAAAACTGTTTTTT. Amino acids: CASSSYSGPTNEKLFF.

The rearrangement uses TRBV5-6 and TRBJ2-2; TRBD1 agrees at 7 bases. This CDR3 spans 16 amino acids. Germline CDR1 reads SGHDT; CDR2 reads YYEEEE. V was pared by 4 bases and J by 6 bases, with 12 bases of the junction left unmatched. The CDR3 is CASSHDNRGWAGELFF. DNA of the CDR3: TGTGCCAGCAGCCATGACAACAGGGGTTGGGCCGGGGAGCTGTTTTTT.

This chain joins TRBV5-4 and TRBJ2-3; 7 nucleotides line up with TRBD2. This CDR3 has 16 amino acids. Trimming took 0 bases from V and 0 from J; bases not matched to a gene: 4. Germline V gene data show CDR1 as SGHNT and CDR2 as YYREEE (reference sequence). The CDR3 loop reads CASSLAQRGSTDTQYF. CDR3 in DNA: TGTGCCAGCAGCTTGGCCCAGCGGGGTAGCACAGATACGCAGTATTTT.

This clone was seen repeatedly, ten times or more. The rearrangement joins TRBV6-6 to TRBJ1-5; D not certain. The CDR3 has 14 amino acids. Looked up from germline, CDR1 is MNHNY and CDR2 is SVGAGI (reference sequence). The V end was cut by 3 bases, the J end by 4 bases, with 10 bases between. CDR3 loop: CASSYPGVNQPQHF. The CDR3 region has the DNA TGTGCCAGCAGTTATCCGGGAGTAAATCAGCCCCAGCATTTT.

This rearrangement joins TRBV11-3 to TRBJ2-1; no clear D gene. The V and J ends lost 5 bases and 5 bases respectively, with 4 bases between them. Germline lookup yields CDR1 SGHNT and CDR2 YENEEA. This CDR3 region has 11 residues. The CDR3 sequence: CASSQNNEQFF. The CDR3 nucleotides are TGTGCCAGCAGCCAAAACAATGAGCAGTTCTTC. Looking up the rest from reference TRBV11-3 and TRBJ2-1 gives the full variable domain: EAGVVQSPRYKIIEKKQPVAFWCNPISGHNTLYWYLQNLGQGPELLIRYENEEAVDDSQLPKDRFSAERLKGVDSTLKIQPAELGDSAVYLCASSQNNEQFFGPGTRLTVL.

This clone occurred once. The chain links TRBV6-5 to TRBJ1-1, with 9 bases fitting TRBD1. V gave up 4 bases and J gave up 3 bases; unmatched junction bases: 6. Germline V gives CDR1 MNHEY, CDR2 SVGAGI. CDR3 size: 15 residues. This CDR3 is CASSSGQGVDTEAFF. CDR3 nucleotides: TGTGCCAGCAGTTCGGGACAGGGTGTTGACACTGAAGCTTTCTTT.

The chain carries TRBV5-8 and TRBJ2-3, with D hard to call. Germline V gene lookup returns CDR1 SGHTS and CDR2 YDEGEE. This CDR3 has 13 amino acids. The V gene lost 0 bases and the J gene lost 3 bases, with 5 bases spanning the gap. CDR3 region: CASSLGATDTQYF. The DNA for the CDR3 is TGTGCCAGCAGCTTGGGAGCGACAGATACGCAGTATTTT.

The V call is TRBV10-3, the J call TRBJ1-6; D is perhaps TRBD1 (5 bases). V dropped 4 bases and J dropped 7 bases, with 11 bases sitting between them. Germline V CDR1 and CDR2: ENHRY, SYGVKD. The CDR3 sequence is 14 residues long. CDR3 nucleotide sequence: TGTGCCATCAGTGGGGGAGGGGACAATTCACCCCTCCACTTT. It codes for CAISGGGDNSPLHF.

This chain's CDR3 is CAWRKTGGNEKLFF. CDR3 DNA sequence: TGTGCCTGGAGGAAGACAGGGGGGAATGAAAAACTGTTTTTT. The chain has TRBV30 and TRBJ1-4, with 9 bases identical to TRBD1. Germline V gives CDR1 GTSNPN, CDR2 SVGIG (reference sequence). Trimming at V came to 3 bases and at J to 5 bases, leaving 4 bases not matched to a gene. This CDR3 contains 14 residues.

The chain couples TRBV19 to TRBJ1-2, with a possible D match to TRBD1 (5 bases). V was trimmed by 6 bases and J by 2 bases, leaving 16 bases between them. The length of the CDR3 is 15 residues. CDR1 and CDR2 (germline): LNHDA, SQIVND (reference sequence). The CDR3 sequence is CASSGAGTANYGYTF. The CDR3 nucleotides are TGTGCCAGTAGCGGAGCCGGGACCGCGAACTATGGCTACACCTTC.

This clone occurred a few times. The DNA for the CDR3 is TGTGCCTGGAACCCCCGGAATAGCAATCAGCCCCAGCATTTT. Translated: CAWNPRNSNQPQHF. The V gene is TRBV30, the J gene TRBJ1-5, with D unclear. Germline V CDR1 and CDR2: GTSNPN, SVGIG (reference sequence). With 4 bases removed from V and 0 bases from J, the gap between germline ends came to 10 bases. There are 14 residues in the CDR3.

This clone showed up just once. The V and J genes are TRBV10-3 and TRBJ1-1, with D unclear. Looked up from germline, CDR1 is ENHRY and CDR2 is SYGVKD. This CDR3 is 13 amino acids long. Trimming took off 0 bases at V and 8 bases at J, with 10 bases between the two ends. The CDR3 coding sequence is TGTGCCATCAGTGAGTCAGGGCAGAGCGAAGCTTTCTTT. It is translated as CAISESGQSEAFF.

This sequence joins TRBV6-1 and TRBJ1-2; D gene unclear. The CDR3 extends over 13 amino acids. CDR1 is MNHNS and CDR2 is SASEGT in the germline V gene. V lost 0 bases and J 5 bases, leaving 7 bases between the germline ends. The CDR3 protein is CASSEAAEYGYTF. In nucleotides, the CDR3 is TGTGCCAGCAGTGAAGCTGCAGAGTATGGCTACACCTTC.

This rearrangement joins TRBV18 to TRBJ2-5; 7 bases match TRBD1. Trimming at V came to 0 bases and at J to 5 bases, leaving 9 bases not matched to a gene. The CDR3 has 16 residues. Germline CDR1 KGHSH, CDR2 LQKENI. CDR3 nucleotides: TGTGCCAGCTCACCACCGGAAGGGGGCGAGGGGGAGACCCAGTACTTC. Encoded protein: CASSPPEGGEGETQYF.

This chain uses TRBV4-1 with TRBJ1-3; D is undetermined. This CDR3 region has 16 residues. The V gene lost 2 bases and the J gene lost 0 bases, with 11 bases spanning the gap. In germline, CDR1 is MGHRA, CDR2 YSYEKL. The CDR3 region has the DNA TGCGCCAGCAGCCAACCTGGGAGGGACTCTGGAAACACCATATATTTT. Translation: CASSQPGRDSGNTIYF.

This sequence joins TRBV3-1 (or the pseudogene TRBV3-2) and TRBJ2-1; D not certain. The CDR3 sequence is 12 residues long. Germline V CDR1 and CDR2: LGHDT, YNNKEL (reference sequence). Trimming took off 6 bases at V and 9 bases at J, with 12 bases between the two ends. CDR3 nucleotides: TGTGCCAGCAGTAAGACTTCGGTTGAGCAGTTCTTC. Residues: CASSKTSVEQFF.

V is TRBV10-3 and J is TRBJ2-3, with 7 nucleotides matching TRBD1. Losses at the gene ends were 6 bases for V and 9 bases for J; bases not matched to a gene: 6. This CDR3 contains 12 residues. Germline V gene data show CDR1 as ENHRY and CDR2 as SYGVKD. CDR3 region: CAIRMSQGTQYF. The CDR3 nucleotides are TGTGCCATCAGGATGTCACAGGGGACGCAGTATTTT.

The rearrangement joins TRBV6-2 or TRBV6-3 to TRBJ2-1, with TRBD2 matching over 8 bases. Germline V lookup: CDR1 MNHEY, CDR2 SVGEGT. CDR3 length equals 16 residues. Germline trimming cut 1 base from V and 8 bases from J; bases unmatched to any gene: 10. The CDR3 DNA sequence: TGTGCCAGCAGTTACTACCGCCTAGCGGGTTTCGATGAGCAGTTCTTC. Translation: CASSYYRLAGFDEQFF.

The chain recombines TRBV29-1 with TRBJ2-1; D is uncertain. CDR1 SQVTM and CDR2 ANQGSEA come from the germline V gene. The length of the CDR3 is 10 residues. V was shortened by 6 bases and J by 9 bases, with 9 bases between the two germline ends. This CDR3 reads CSVREIEQFF. In nucleotides, the CDR3 is TGCAGCGTCCGTGAAATTGAGCAGTTCTTC.

This clone occurred a few times. The rearrangement joins TRBV13 to TRBJ1-4; no firm D call. V was clipped by 4 bases and J by 7 bases, with 13 bases between them. Germline V gene data show CDR1 as PRHDT and CDR2 as FYEKMQ (reference sequence). The CDR3 is made up of 14 amino acids. In DNA form, the CDR3 reads TGTGCCAGCAGCTCACGGGGATTCCCTGAAAAACTGTTTTTT. It codes for CASSSRGFPEKLFF.